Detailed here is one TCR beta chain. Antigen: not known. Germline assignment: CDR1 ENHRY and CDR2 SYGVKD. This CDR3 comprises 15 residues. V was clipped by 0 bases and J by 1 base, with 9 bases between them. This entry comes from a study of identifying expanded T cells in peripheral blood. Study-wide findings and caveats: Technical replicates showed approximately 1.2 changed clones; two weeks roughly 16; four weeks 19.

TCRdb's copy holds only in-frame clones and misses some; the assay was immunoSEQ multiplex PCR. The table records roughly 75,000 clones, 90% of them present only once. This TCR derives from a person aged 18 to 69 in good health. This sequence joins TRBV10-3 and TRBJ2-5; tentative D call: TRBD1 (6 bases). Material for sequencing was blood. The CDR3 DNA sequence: TGTGCCATCAGTGAGTCTACAGGGCCCCAAGAGACCCAGTACTTC. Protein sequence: CAISESTGPQETQYF.